The 23 T cell receptor beta chains below all came from one sample that was sequenced in a study of blood T cell repertoires in COVID-19. The protocol was immunoSEQ multiplex PCR, while the TCRdb copy is restricted to in-frame clones and leaves out a portion. The data show 180,000 or so clones, with about 79% seen just once and 13% to 15% held by the top ten. Input material: PBMCs or T cells enriched from blood (not recorded which). These receptors all stem from a man aged 50-59 years who had recovered from COVID-19.

The CDR3 spells CASSQVWSSYNSPLHF. The CDR3 nucleotides are TGTGCCAGCAGCCAAGTCTGGAGCTCCTATAATTCACCCCTCCACTTT. The gene calls are TRBV3-1 (or the pseudogene TRBV3-2) and TRBJ1-6, with no clear D. The CDR3 contains 16 residues. Trimming took off 1 base at V and 0 bases at J, with 7 bases between the two ends. From germline, CDR1 is LGHDT and CDR2 YNNKEL (reference sequence).

J is TRBJ1-1 and V is TRBV28; a weak D match, TRBD1 (6 bases). V was pared by 2 bases and J by 5 bases, with 12 bases between. Germline CDR1 is MDHEN and CDR2 is SYDVKM. The CDR3 covers 14 residues. The CDR3 region has the DNA TGTGCCAGCAGTTTAGGACAGCGAGGGACTGAAGCTTTCTTT. This gives the protein CASSLGQRGTEAFF.

The J gene is TRBJ2-7, the V gene TRBV29-1; TRBD2 aligns across 11 bases. The CDR3 is 13 residues long. Germline V gene data show CDR1 as SQVTM and CDR2 as ANQGSEA. J gave up 6 bases and V 5 bases, and 6 bases lay outside the gene matches. For the CDR3, the DNA is TGCAGCGTTATTAGCGGGGGGGCCGGCGAGCAGTACTTC. Translating it yields CSVISGGAGEQYF.

The gene calls are TRBV5-4 and TRBJ2-7; 8 nucleotides align to TRBD1. Germline V gene data show CDR1 as SGHNT and CDR2 as YYREEE (reference sequence). Germline trimming cut 4 bases from V and 7 bases from J; bases unmatched to any gene: 7. The CDR3 length is 13 residues. The CDR3 protein is CASSQTGTGEQYF. CDR3 nucleotide sequence: TGTGCCAGCAGCCAAACCGGGACAGGAGAGCAGTACTTC. The full variable domain, with the rest looked up from reference TRBV5-4 and TRBJ2-7, is ETGVTQSPTHLIKTRGQQVTLRCSSQSGHNTVSWYQQALGQGPQFIFQYYREEENGRGNFPPRFSGLQFPNYSSELNVNALELDDSALYLCASSQTGTGEQYFGPGTRLTVT.

This clone was observed a single time. This chain links TRBV14 with TRBJ2-1, with D tentatively TRBD2 (7 bases). This CDR3 comprises 16 residues. The ends were cut back, 4 bases at V and 1 base at J, with 14 bases in the middle. Germline CDR1 reads SGHDN; CDR2 reads FVKESK. The CDR3, as DNA: TGTGCCAGCAGCCTCCTTGGGGGGGCTTCCTACAATGAGCAGTTCTTC. This codes for CASSLLGGASYNEQFF.

The chain uses TRBV3-1 (or the pseudogene TRBV3-2) and TRBJ1-1; no clear D. V shed 1 base and J shed 0 bases, with 6 bases lying between them. Germline values: CDR1 LGHDT, CDR2 YNNKEL (reference sequence). CDR3 length: 14 amino acids. This CDR3 is CASSQGQLNTEAFF. The DNA for the CDR3 is TGTGCCAGCAGCCAAGGACAACTGAACACTGAAGCTTTCTTT.

This rearrangement joins TRBV30 to TRBJ1-6; 7 bases are shared with TRBD1. Trimming took 2 bases from V and 10 from J; bases not matched to a gene: 5. In germline, CDR1 is GTSNPN, CDR2 SVGIG (reference sequence). This CDR3 has 13 amino acids. The chain's CDR3 is CAWSSDRVSPLHF. The CDR3 region has the DNA TGTGCCTGGAGTAGCGACAGGGTATCACCCCTCCACTTT. Variable domain in full (rest from reference TRBV30 and TRBJ1-6): SQTIHQWPATLVQPVGSPLSLECTVEGTSNPNLYWYRQAAGRGLQLLFYSVGIGQISSEVPQNLSASRPQDRQFILSSKKLLLSDSGFYLCAWSSDRVSPLHFGNGTRLTVT.

J is TRBJ2-7 and V is TRBV6-5; D is perhaps TRBD1 (6 bases). Germline CDR1 and CDR2: MNHEY and SVGAGI. V lost 5 bases, J lost 3 bases, and 11 bases lay in between. This CDR3 region has 13 residues. The CDR3 protein is CASSMDSIYEQYF. The CDR3 nucleotides are TGTGCCAGCAGTATGGACAGTATCTACGAGCAGTACTTC.

This chain uses TRBV27 with TRBJ2-7, with 8 positions matching TRBD2. CDR1 MNHEY and CDR2 SMNVEV come from the germline V gene (reference sequence). The trim removed 2 bases at V and 0 bases at J, leaving 6 bases unmatched. The CDR3 length is 16 residues. The chain's CDR3 is CASSLNVAGSSYEQYF. CDR3 DNA: TGTGCCAGCAGTTTAAATGTAGCGGGGAGCTCCTACGAGCAGTACTTC.

The gene calls are TRBV5-6 and TRBJ2-3, with D perhaps TRBD1 (6 bases). Per germline, CDR1 SGHDT and CDR2 YYEEEE. The CDR3 is made up of 16 amino acids. Between the trimmed V and J ends, which lost 3 bases and 2 bases, there was a span of 16 bases. CDR3 coding DNA: TGTGCCAGCAGCTCAGGGGAAGTCCGAACCACAGATACGCAGTATTTT. Its translation is CASSSGEVRTTDTQYF.

In this sample, this clone turned up once. For the CDR3, the DNA is TGTGCCAGCGGACTCGGGACAGGGGGGACTGAAGCTTTCTTT. It encodes CASGLGTGGTEAFF. V and J are TRBV2 and TRBJ1-1; 11 bases align to TRBD1. V lost 8 bases to trimming and J lost 5 bases; unmatched junction nucleotides: 7. This CDR3 contains 14 residues. CDR1 is SNHLY and CDR2 is FYNNEI in the germline V gene.

This rearrangement joins TRBV6-5 to TRBJ1-5; TRBD1 matches 10 bases. The CDR3 sequence is 15 residues long. Germline values: CDR1 MNHEY, CDR2 SVGAGI. The trim removed 6 bases at V and 5 bases at J, leaving 7 bases unmatched. In DNA form, the CDR3 reads TGTGCCAGCAGGGGGGGGACAGGGGTGCATCAGCCCCAGCATTTT. Protein product: CASRGGTGVHQPQHF.

This clone was picked up one time. The rearrangement uses TRBV24-1 and TRBJ2-3, with D unresolved. Trimming removed 5 bases at V and 5 bases at J, with 10 bases between. There are 13 residues in the CDR3. Germline values: CDR1 KGHDR, CDR2 SFDVKD. This chain's CDR3 is CATSVGSQDTQYF. The CDR3 region has the DNA TGTGCCACCAGTGTTGGCTCTCAAGATACGCAGTATTTT.

The chain employs TRBV20-1 and TRBJ1-1; maybe TRBD1 (6 bases). Trimming stripped 3 bases from V and 8 bases from J, with 10 bases between. The CDR3 has 11 residues. CDR1 and CDR2 from the germline V gene are DFQATT and SNEGSKA (reference sequence). CDR3 coding DNA: TGCAGTGCTAGGGGACAAAGGGAAGCTTTCTTT. Translated, it gives CSARGQREAFF.

J is TRBJ1-1 and V is TRBV5-1, with TRBD1 as a possible D gene (5 bases). This CDR3 is 15 amino acids long. Trimming took 4 bases from V and 10 from J, leaving 23 bases between them. Looked up from germline, CDR1 is SGHRS and CDR2 is YFSETQ. The CDR3 here is CASSAGDVGGERAFF. CDR3 nucleotide sequence: TGCGCCAGCAGCGCGGGGGATGTTGGTGGCGAGCGAGCTTTCTTT.

This clone has only one observation. V and J are TRBV29-1 and TRBJ1-5; 8 bases line up with TRBD1. The CDR3 has 13 amino acids. V lost 7 bases to trimming and J lost 0 bases; unmatched junction nucleotides: 2. Looked up from germline, CDR1 is SQVTM and CDR2 is ANQGSEA. The DNA of the CDR3 is TGCAGCGCCGGACAGGGTAGCAATCAGCCCCAGCATTTT. Translating gives CSAGQGSNQPQHF.

This sequence joins TRBV3-1 (or the pseudogene TRBV3-2) and TRBJ1-1, with TRBD1 matching over 7 bases. The CDR3 runs 14 residues. Germline CDR1 is LGHDT and CDR2 is YNNKEL (reference sequence). V gave up 5 bases and J gave up 4 bases; unmatched junction bases: 7. The CDR3 region is CASSYAGGVTEAFF. CDR3 bases: TGTGCCAGCAGCTATGCAGGGGGAGTCACTGAAGCTTTCTTT.

The CDR3 reads CSVGEARAPEAFF. The DNA of the CDR3 is TGCAGCGTTGGGGAGGCCAGGGCCCCTGAAGCTTTCTTT. This chain joins TRBV29-1 and TRBJ1-1; D is possibly TRBD1 (5 bases). Germline V CDR1 and CDR2: SQVTM, ANQGSEA. The CDR3 runs 13 residues. Trimming removed 4 bases at V and 6 bases at J, with 15 bases between.

The chain employs TRBV29-1 and TRBJ1-1; 7 bases fit TRBD1. The CDR3 spans 12 residues. The V segment lost 5 bases and the J segment 2 bases; nucleotides outside the gene matches: 2. CDR1 is SQVTM and CDR2 is ANQGSEA in the germline V gene. This CDR3 is CSVYRGNTEAFF. CDR3 DNA sequence: TGCAGCGTTTACAGGGGTAACACTGAAGCTTTCTTT.

This rearrangement joins TRBV2 to TRBJ1-3; D is uncertain. V dropped 7 bases and J dropped 4 bases, with 14 bases sitting between them. In germline, CDR1 is SNHLY, CDR2 FYNNEI. There are 14 residues in the CDR3. The CDR3 DNA sequence: TGTGCCAGCACAGGTTCCGAGATCGGAAACACCATATATTTT. It yields the protein CASTGSEIGNTIYF.

This chain links TRBV30 with TRBJ2-7; 9 nucleotides line up with TRBD1. The germline V gene has CDR1 GTSNPN and CDR2 SVGIG (reference sequence). This CDR3 is 13 amino acids long. V trimming: 5 bases; J trimming: 7 bases; junction bases outside the gene matches: 9. The CDR3 protein is CAWGETGGWEQYF. The CDR3 bases are TGTGCCTGGGGCGAGACAGGGGGGTGGGAGCAGTACTTC. Full variable domain (remainder filled in from reference TRBV30 and TRBJ2-7): SQTIHQWPATLVQPVGSPLSLECTVEGTSNPNLYWYRQAAGRGLQLLFYSVGIGQISSEVPQNLSASRPQDRQFILSSKKLLLSDSGFYLCAWGETGGWEQYFGPGTRLTVT.

This rearrangement joins TRBV5-1 to TRBJ1-1; 7 nucleotides line up with TRBD1. Germline CDR1 SGHRS, CDR2 YFSETQ. The CDR3 consists of 13 residues. Trimming removed 4 bases from V and 4 bases from J; junction bases left unmatched: 4. The CDR3: CASSPDRVTEAFF. As DNA, the CDR3 is TGCGCCAGCAGCCCTGACAGGGTCACTGAAGCTTTCTTT.

The V gene is TRBV2, the J gene TRBJ1-2; D uncertain. The V and J ends lost 7 bases and 6 bases respectively, with 12 bases between them. Germline V gives CDR1 SNHLY, CDR2 FYNNEI. The CDR3 is 12 residues long. For the CDR3, the DNA is TGTGCCAGCACCGGCGGGAGGCATGGCTACACCTTC. It translates to CASTGGRHGYTF.